These 31 T cell receptor beta chains originate from one sample sequenced in a study of blood T cell repertoires in COVID-19 (dated by TCRdb to the early 2020s). The library was built by means of the immunoSEQ multiplex PCR assay. TCRdb carries this immuneACCESS record with in-frame sequences only. Its versions omit some clonotypes, under half of them owing to an unresolved V gene in the studies checked, with the rest unexplained. This sample has roughly 62,000 clones in its table, and 78% of those were observed once. The ten largest make up around 25% of the sample. The sequenced material came from peripheral blood. The receptors derive from a human donor in a cohort sampled during active COVID-19.

The rearrangement links TRBV6-5 to TRBJ2-1; the match to TRBD1 covers 8 bases. Germline CDR1 reads MNHEY; CDR2 reads SVGAGI. V was clipped by 2 bases and J by 2 bases; unmatched bases: 5. The CDR3 is 16 amino acids. The CDR3 spells CASSYTETGAYNEQFF. The CDR3 nucleotides are TGTGCCAGCAGTTACACTGAGACAGGGGCCTACAATGAGCAGTTCTTC.

The rearrangement uses TRBV2 and TRBJ2-7, with D unresolved. This CDR3 has 14 amino acids. V lost 4 bases and J lost 2, with 12 bases in between. CDR1 and CDR2 from the germline V gene are SNHLY and FYNNEI. This CDR3 is CASSVGHSTYEQYF. Written as DNA, the CDR3 is TGTGCCAGCAGTGTTGGGCACTCCACCTACGAGCAGTACTTC.

The chain joins TRBV5-4 to TRBJ2-2, with TRBD1 identical over 10 bases. V trimming: 5 bases; J trimming: 4 bases; junction bases outside the gene matches: 5. Germline CDR1 reads SGHNT; CDR2 reads YYREEE (reference sequence). The CDR3 sequence is 15 residues long. CDR3 region: CASRRDRGLTGELFF. The CDR3 DNA is TGTGCCAGCAGACGAGACAGGGGGCTCACCGGGGAGCTGTTTTTT.

This clone was picked up a small number of times. This chain joins TRBV7-9 and TRBJ2-1, with unresolved D. Germline CDR1 reads SEHNR; CDR2 reads FQNEAQ (reference sequence). This CDR3 has 14 residues. V was trimmed by 11 bases and J by 2 bases, leaving 16 bases between them. CDR3 coding DNA: TGTGCCTCCTCCCCGCCGAGAACCTACAATGAGCAGTTCTTC. It is translated as CASSPPRTYNEQFF.

The V and J genes are TRBV10-1 and TRBJ2-3, with 12 positions matching TRBD2. Germline V gene sequence: CDR1 WNHNN, CDR2 SYGVQD (reference sequence). V lost 4 bases to trimming and J lost 0 bases; unmatched junction nucleotides: 2. The CDR3 contains 16 residues. In nucleotides, the CDR3 is TGCGCCAGCAGTGCGGGACTAGCGGGTAGCACAGATACGCAGTATTTT. It translates to CASSAGLAGSTDTQYF.

V gene TRBV6-5 combines with J gene TRBJ2-2, with D possibly being TRBD2 (5 bases). Trimming removed 2 bases at V and 4 bases at J, with 11 bases between. Germline V gene data show CDR1 as MNHEY and CDR2 as SVGAGI. The CDR3 covers 15 residues. DNA for the CDR3: TGTGCCAGCAGTTACGCTCCTAGCACCACCGGGGAGCTGTTTTTT. Its protein is CASSYAPSTTGELFF.

The chain recombines TRBV9 with TRBJ2-1; D perhaps matches TRBD2 (6 bases). With 3 bases removed from V and 0 bases from J, the gap between germline ends came to 13 bases. CDR1 and CDR2 (germline): SGDLS, YYNGEE. This CDR3 is built from 16 residues. CDR3 protein: CASSELAEFSYNEQFF. CDR3 sequence (DNA): TGTGCCAGCAGCGAGTTAGCGGAGTTCTCCTACAATGAGCAGTTCTTC.

The V call is TRBV6-2 or TRBV6-3, the J call TRBJ2-5; no reliable D call. Trimming stripped 2 bases from V and 4 bases from J, with 17 bases between. This CDR3 is built from 16 residues. CDR1 and CDR2 (germline): MNHEY, SVGEGT. The CDR3 DNA sequence: TGTGCCAGCAGTTACCTACAGACGCGAGTGATAGAGACCCAGTACTTC. It codes for CASSYLQTRVIETQYF.

The CDR3 nucleotides read TGTGCCAGCAGTTCCCGGTCCTCAAGGGGCGAGCAGTACTTC. Residues: CASSSRSSRGEQYF. The chain carries TRBV27 and TRBJ2-7; TRBD1 is a possible D gene (5 bases). V lost 4 bases, J lost 6 bases, and 16 bases lay in between. Germline V CDR1 and CDR2: MNHEY, SMNVEV (reference sequence). This CDR3 has 14 amino acids.

This sequence joins TRBV3-1 (or the pseudogene TRBV3-2) and TRBJ2-2; D is unresolved. Trimming pared 4 bases from V and 2 bases from J, leaving 5 bases between. The CDR3 runs to 13 residues. Germline lookup yields CDR1 LGHDT and CDR2 YNNKEL (reference sequence). The CDR3 loop is CASSLLNTGELFF. CDR3 in DNA: TGTGCCAGCAGCCTCCTTAACACCGGGGAGCTGTTTTTT.

The chain is built from TRBV10-3 and TRBJ2-7, with a possible D match to TRBD1 (6 bases). Trimming shortened V by 10 bases and J by 4 bases, and 11 bases separated the two germline ends. In germline, CDR1 is ENHRY, CDR2 SYGVKD. This CDR3 is built from 11 residues. The CDR3, as DNA: TGTGCCACCTTACAGGGTTACGAGCAGTACTTC. Translation: CATLQGYEQYF.

This clone appeared a single time. The chain employs TRBV29-1 and TRBJ2-1; 8 nucleotides agree with TRBD1. Trimming removed 4 bases from V and 3 bases from J; junction bases left unmatched: 2. This CDR3 region has 13 residues. The germline V gene encodes CDR1 SQVTM and CDR2 ANQGSEA. CDR3 sequence (DNA): TGCAGCGTTGGAGGACAGGGCTACAATGAGCAGTTCTTC. Translating it yields CSVGGQGYNEQFF.

The chain couples TRBV9 to TRBJ2-2, with a possible D match to TRBD2 (5 bases). The CDR3 has 13 amino acids. Germline values: CDR1 SGDLS, CDR2 YYNGEE. The V and J ends lost 2 bases and 6 bases respectively, with 8 bases between them. The CDR3 region is CASSVRDAGELFF. The CDR3 DNA follows: TGTGCCAGCAGCGTCCGGGATGCCGGGGAGCTGTTTTTT.

The V gene is TRBV5-1, the J gene TRBJ2-1; 9 nucleotides match TRBD2. This CDR3 is built from 15 residues. J lost 2 bases, V lost 5 bases, and 5 bases had no gene match. CDR1 SGHRS and CDR2 YFSETQ come from the germline V gene. CDR3 DNA: TGCGCCAGCAGAGGTAGCGGGAGCCCCTACAATGAGCAGTTCTTC. Translating it yields CASRGSGSPYNEQFF.

This sequence joins TRBV5-1 and TRBJ2-7; 8 nucleotides align to TRBD1. The CDR3 has 15 residues. V dropped 0 bases and J dropped 3; count of bases not matched to a gene: 5. Germline V CDR1 and CDR2: SGHRS, YFSETQ. CDR3 bases: TGCGCCAGCAGCTTGGGCGACAGGGGCGGCTACGAGCAGTACTTC. This sequence encodes CASSLGDRGGYEQYF.

The rearrangement joins TRBV9 to TRBJ1-2, with 12 bases aligning to TRBD1. Germline V gene data show CDR1 as SGDLS and CDR2 as YYNGEE. The trim removed 4 bases at V and 7 bases at J, leaving 8 bases unmatched. The CDR3 is 15 residues long. This CDR3 is CASSKGTGGAIGYTF. Written as DNA, the CDR3 is TGTGCCAGCAGCAAAGGGACAGGGGGCGCGATTGGCTACACCTTC.

The genes are TRBV5-1 and TRBJ1-1, with D perhaps TRBD1 (5 bases). CDR1 and CDR2 (germline): SGHRS, YFSETQ. The length of the CDR3 is 14 residues. With 3 bases removed from V and 4 bases from J, the gap between germline ends came to 13 bases. CDR3 nucleotide sequence: TGCGCCAGCAGCTGGACATGGGGGGGCACTGAAGCTTTCTTT. Its translation is CASSWTWGGTEAFF.

The gene calls are TRBV13 and TRBJ1-1; 7 bases agree with TRBD1. The CDR3 spans 16 residues. J was trimmed by 0 bases and V by 6 bases; bases with no gene match: 10. Germline V lookup: CDR1 PRHDT, CDR2 FYEKMQ (reference sequence). CDR3 in amino acids: CASSYRTGHMNTEAFF. The CDR3 DNA is TGTGCCAGCAGTTACCGGACAGGCCACATGAACACTGAAGCTTTCTTT. The variable domain in full, completed from reference TRBV13 and TRBJ1-1, reads AAGVIQSPRHLIKEKRETATLKCYPIPRHDTVYWYQQGPGQDPQFLISFYEKMQSDKGSIPDRFSAQQFSDYHSELNMSSLELGDSALYFCASSYRTGHMNTEAFFGQGTRLTVV.

V is TRBV7-2 and J is TRBJ2-1, with a possible D match to TRBD2 (7 bases). The V and J ends lost 11 bases and 2 bases respectively, with 16 bases between them. The CDR3 length is 14 residues. Germline CDR1 is SGHTA and CDR2 is FQGNSA. CDR3 amino acids: CAVGGRGPYNEQFF. The CDR3 nucleotides read TGTGCCGTAGGGGGGCGGGGGCCCTACAATGAGCAGTTCTTC.

The chain links TRBV14 to TRBJ2-7; D may be TRBD2 (5 bases). Deletions cut 3 bases from V and 6 bases from J, with 9 bases between. This CDR3 region has 12 residues. Germline V lookup: CDR1 SGHDN, CDR2 FVKESK. The CDR3 loop reads CASSHGGREQYF. The CDR3 DNA sequence: TGTGCCAGCAGCCACGGAGGACGCGAGCAGTACTTC. Full variable domain (rest looked up from reference TRBV14 and TRBJ2-7): EAGVTQFPSHSVIEKGQTVTLRCDPISGHDNLYWYRRVMGKEIKFLLHFVKESKQDESGMPNNRFLAERTGGTYSTLKVQPAELEDSGVYFCASSHGGREQYFGPGTRLTVT.

The DNA for the CDR3 is TGTGCCAGCAGCTCCCTCGGGACACGTCTCAATGAGCAGTTCTTC. Translated, it gives CASSSLGTRLNEQFF. The V call is TRBV7-2, the J call TRBJ2-1; maybe TRBD1 (6 bases). With 4 bases removed from V and 6 bases from J, the gap between germline ends came to 16 bases. The CDR3 has 15 residues. CDR1 and CDR2 (germline): SGHTA, FQGNSA.

The chain links TRBV6-2 or TRBV6-3 to TRBJ2-2; TRBD2 agrees at 8 bases. Germline V CDR1 and CDR2: MNHEY, SVGEGT. V lost 1 base, J lost 1 base, and 2 bases stayed unmatched. CDR3 length: 16 amino acids. As DNA, the CDR3 is TGTGCCAGCAGTTACTTAGCGGGAAGGAACACCGGGGAGCTGTTTTTT. It codes for CASSYLAGRNTGELFF.

The V and J genes are TRBV4-3 and TRBJ2-7, with TRBD1 identical over 10 bases. Losses at the gene ends were 1 base for V and 5 bases for J; bases not matched to a gene: 5. Looked up from germline, CDR1 is LGHNA and CDR2 is YSLEER. This CDR3 has 15 amino acids. CDR3 residues: CASSQVGDRGDEQYF. DNA of the CDR3: TGCGCCAGCAGCCAAGTGGGGGACAGGGGCGACGAGCAGTACTTC.

V usage is TRBV12-3 or TRBV12-4 and J usage is TRBJ2-7; 9 nucleotides agree with TRBD1. The length of the CDR3 is 13 residues. The V gene end was trimmed by 5 bases and the J gene end by 9 bases; junction bases not matched to a gene: 8. CDR3 loop: CASSPPGQGRQYF. The CDR3 nucleotides are TGTGCCAGCAGTCCCCCGGGACAGGGCAGGCAGTACTTC.

The CDR3 DNA sequence: TGTGCCAGCAGCTTGGCGACTTCCAGCTCCTACAATGAGCAGTTCTTC. Its protein is CASSLATSSSYNEQFF. This chain joins TRBV5-4 and TRBJ2-1; D is ambiguous. The CDR3 contains 16 residues. The germline CDR1 and CDR2 sequences are SGHNT and YYREEE (reference sequence). The V gene lost 0 bases and the J gene lost 0 bases, with 10 bases spanning the gap.

The rearrangement joins TRBV5-1 to TRBJ2-4; no firm D call. Per the germline V gene, CDR1 is SGHRS and CDR2 is YFSETQ. V was shortened by 0 bases and J by 7 bases, with 17 bases between the two germline ends. CDR3 length equals 16 residues. This chain's CDR3 is CASSLAIATGINIQYF. CDR3 DNA: TGCGCCAGCAGCTTGGCCATCGCGACGGGTATCAACATTCAGTACTTC.

V gene TRBV28 combines with J gene TRBJ1-1, with TRBD1 matching 7 bases. Trimming took 1 base from V and 2 from J; bases not matched to a gene: 4. The CDR3 is 15 amino acids. Germline lookup yields CDR1 MDHEN and CDR2 SYDVKM. The CDR3 protein is CASSLSDRRNTEAFF. The CDR3 coding sequence is TGTGCCAGCAGTTTATCGGACAGGCGCAACACTGAAGCTTTCTTT.

This clone turned up a few times. The CDR3 reads CASSVEGQGNYGYTF. In nucleotides, the CDR3 is TGTGCCAGCAGCGTAGAGGGACAGGGGAACTATGGCTACACCTTC. The chain has TRBV9 and TRBJ1-2; 10 bases line up with TRBD1. Trimming removed 0 bases from V and 2 bases from J; junction bases left unmatched: 1. Germline V gives CDR1 SGDLS, CDR2 YYNGEE. The CDR3 sequence is 15 residues long.

The chain joins TRBV28 to TRBJ2-5, with 8 bases that match TRBD2. The V gene end was trimmed by 3 bases and the J gene end by 4 bases; junction bases not matched to a gene: 7. This CDR3 is built from 15 residues. Germline V gives CDR1 MDHEN, CDR2 SYDVKM. In DNA form, the CDR3 reads TGTGCCAGCAGTTTGGGTGCGGGACTAGGAGAGACCCAGTACTTC. It codes for CASSLGAGLGETQYF.

This sequence joins TRBV5-5 and TRBJ1-1; D is possibly TRBD1 (5 bases). The V end lost 3 bases, the J end lost 2 bases, and 11 bases lay between the germline ends. The CDR3 runs 14 residues. CDR1 and CDR2 from the germline V gene are SGHKS and YYEKEE (reference sequence). CDR3 nucleotides: TGTGCCAGCAGCTCTCCGGGACTTAACACTGAAGCTTTCTTT. Translating gives CASSSPGLNTEAFF.

This clone was seen just once. This chain links TRBV3-1 (or the pseudogene TRBV3-2) with TRBJ1-2; D is possibly TRBD1 (6 bases). The CDR3 extends over 17 amino acids. The V end was cut by 4 bases, the J end by 1 base, with 19 bases between. CDR1 LGHDT and CDR2 YNNKEL come from the germline V gene (reference sequence). CDR3 region: CASSPPWGRGSNYGYTF. In nucleotides, the CDR3 is TGTGCCAGCAGCCCGCCGTGGGGGAGGGGGAGTAACTATGGCTACACCTTC.